The rows below give T cell receptor beta chains drawn from one sample of a study of blood T cell repertoires in COVID-19. Sequencing used immunoSEQ multiplex PCR; TCRdb keeps in-frame clones, though not all of them. In the table there are roughly 80,000 clones, 65% to 85% of which are singletons. Sample: peripheral blood. The receptors derive from a man aged 60-69 years with active or convalescent COVID-19. CDR3s include the opening cysteine and the closing phenylalanine or tryptophan. D genes are given only for firm matches. Size is stated for part of the rows, as once, few or many counts, or as a class when the clone is expanded.

v_gene	d_gene	abundance	j_gene	CDR3nt	CDR3aa
TRBV11-1	TRBD1	-	TRBJ2-7	TGTGCCAGCAGCCCCACGGACAGGGGCTACGAGCAGTACTTC	CASSPTDRGYEQYF
TRBV30	-	-	TRBJ2-3	TGTGCCTGGAGTGTACTGGAGCCGGGCACAGATACGCAGTATTTT	CAWSVLEPGTDTQYF
TRBV4-1	-	-	TRBJ1-2	TGCGCCAGCAGCCAAGCTACAGGCCACCCTTATGGCTACACCTTC	CASSQATGHPYGYTF
TRBV6-2/TRBV6-3	TRBD2	-	TRBJ2-5	TGTGCCAGCAGTGACGGGACTAGCGGGGCCCTTGGAGAGACCCAGTACTTC	CASSDGTSGALGETQYF
TRBV7-2	-	once	TRBJ1-5	TGTGCCAGCAGCTTAGCTGGCAGCGCCGGTCAGCCCCAGCATTTT	CASSLAGSAGQPQHF
TRBV5-6	TRBD2	-	TRBJ2-7	TGTGCCAGCAGCTTTTGGACTAGCAACTACGAGCAGTACTTC	CASSFWTSNYEQYF
TRBV29-1	-	-	TRBJ2-2	TGCAGCGTTAAGCCTGAGACGGGGGAAGGCACCGGGGAGCTGTTTTTT	CSVKPETGEGTGELFF
TRBV11-3	-	-	TRBJ2-7	TGTGCCAGCAGTTCTATGGAGGGCTACGAGCAGTACTTC	CASSSMEGYEQYF
TRBV7-2	TRBD1	-	TRBJ2-7	TGTGCCAGCAGCTTAGGAGGGGGCGGGCAGTACGAGCAGTACTTC	CASSLGGGGQYEQYF
TRBV7-2	TRBD1	-	TRBJ2-1	TGTGCCAGCAGCTTAGCCTTCGGACAGGGTAATGAGCAGTTCTTC	CASSLAFGQGNEQFF
TRBV6-2/TRBV6-3	TRBD2	-	TRBJ2-5	TGTGCCAGCAGTTGGACTAGCGGGGGCCAAGAGACCCAGTACTTC	CASSWTSGGQETQYF
TRBV19	-	-	TRBJ1-2	TGTGCCAGTAGGGGGGCCAGGGTTGAATATGGCTACACCTTC	CASRGARVEYGYTF
TRBV9	-	few	TRBJ1-2	TGTGCCAGCAGCGTAGCTACTAGGAGCCCGGGGACCTTC	CASSVATRSPGTF
TRBV5-1	TRBD2	once	TRBJ2-3	TGCGCCAGCAGCACTGGGACTAGCGGTCGCACAGATACGCAGTATTTT	CASSTGTSGRTDTQYF
TRBV19	-	-	TRBJ2-3	TGTGCCAGTAGTATAGGTGGCGGGGGCACAGATACGCAGTATTTT	CASSIGGGGTDTQYF
TRBV24-1	-	-	TRBJ2-3	TGTGCCATCCAGGACAGCACAAATACGCAGTATTTT	CAIQDSTNTQYF
TRBV19	TRBD1	-	TRBJ2-7	TGTGCCAGTAGGCGACAGGGGGCCCACGAGCAGTACTTC	CASRRQGAHEQYF
TRBV7-2	-	-	TRBJ2-3	TGTGCCAGCAGCTTAGGACTAGGCCTCACAGATACGCAGTATTTT	CASSLGLGLTDTQYF
TRBV5-4	-	-	TRBJ1-3	TGTGCCAGCAGCAAGGACGGGAGGAGAGGCTCTGGAAACACCATATATTTT	CASSKDGRRGSGNTIYF
TRBV7-2	TRBD2	-	TRBJ2-4	TGTGCCAGCAGCCAGCCGGGGGGGGGAGCCAAAAACATTCAGTACTTC	CASSQPGGGAKNIQYF
TRBV12-3/TRBV12-4	-	-	TRBJ1-1	TGTGCCAGCAGTTTAGGCGGGGTCACTGAAGCTTTCTTT	CASSLGGVTEAFF
TRBV25-1	-	-	TRBJ2-4	TGTGCCAGCAGTGAAGGAGGGCTAGCCAAAAACATTCAGTACTTC	CASSEGGLAKNIQYF
TRBV7-8	TRBD2	few	TRBJ2-3	TGTGCCAGCAGCTTAGCATCGGCTCGAGCGGGAGTCACAGATACGCAGTATTTT	CASSLASARAGVTDTQYF
TRBV11-3	-	-	TRBJ1-1	TGTGCCAGCAGCTTCGGGGTCGGAGCTGAAGCTTTCTTT	CASSFGVGAEAFF
TRBV9	-	-	TRBJ2-7	TGTGCCAGCAGCGCCGGACATAGGTCCTACGAGCAGTACTTC	CASSAGHRSYEQYF
TRBV2	-	-	TRBJ2-3	TGTGCCAGCAGGTTAGGGACACTTAGCACAGATACGCAGTATTTT	CASRLGTLSTDTQYF
TRBV15	-	-	TRBJ1-4	TGTGCCACCACTCAGGGGTCAACTGAAAAACTGTTTTTT	CATTQGSTEKLFF
TRBV29-1	TRBD2	-	TRBJ2-1	TGCAGCGTTGAATTTTGGGGGAGGGGTGAGCAGTTCTTC	CSVEFWGRGEQFF
TRBV9	-	-	TRBJ1-1	TGTGCCAGCAGCGTAGCTGGAGGCACGAACACTGAAGCTTTCTTT	CASSVAGGTNTEAFF
TRBV19	TRBD1	few	TRBJ2-2	TGTGCCAGTAAGAAACGGGACAGGGACACCGGGGAGCTGTTTTTT	CASKKRDRDTGELFF
TRBV19	-	once	TRBJ1-2	TGTGCCAGTAGTTCCGCATCTCGGAGTCCGTATGGCTACACCTTC	CASSSASRSPYGYTF
TRBV5-6	TRBD1	-	TRBJ2-5	TGTGCCAGCAGCTCGACAGGGTCAGAGACCCAGTACTTC	CASSSTGSETQYF
TRBV10-3	TRBD1	-	TRBJ1-5	TGTGCCATCAGTATTGACAGGGACAATCAGCCCCAGCATTTT	CAISIDRDNQPQHF
TRBV6-5	TRBD1	-	TRBJ2-5	TGTGCCAGCAGAAGGACAGGTCCCCAAGAGACCCAGTACTTC	CASRRTGPQETQYF
TRBV20-1	-	-	TRBJ2-7	TGCAGTGCGAGTGCTTACCAGGACAGTTACGAGCAGTACTTC	CSASAYQDSYEQYF
TRBV7-3	-	-	TRBJ2-7	TGTGCCAGCAGCTTATCATTGGGGGCCGAGCAGTACTTC	CASSLSLGAEQYF
TRBV7-3	TRBD2	few	TRBJ2-3	TGTGCCAGCAGCGCGAGCGGGGGCAGCACAGATACGCAGTATTTT	CASSASGGSTDTQYF
TRBV4-1	-	few	TRBJ1-4	TGCGCCAGCAGCCAAGGACTGGGTAGAGGAGGGACCAACGAAAAACTGTTTTTT	CASSQGLGRGGTNEKLFF
TRBV29-1	-	-	TRBJ1-2	TGCAGCGCCGTGACAGGCTATGGCTACACCTTC	CSAVTGYGYTF
TRBV20-1	-	-	TRBJ2-3	TGCAGCTCTCACTTGGATACGCAGTATTTT	CSSHLDTQYF
TRBV6-5	-	-	TRBJ1-2	TGTGCCAGCAGTTACCCAGGCTACTATGGCTACACCTTC	CASSYPGYYGYTF
TRBV7-8	-	-	TRBJ2-2	TGTGCCAGCAGCTTATATTGGGGCGGGGAGAACACCGGGGAGCTGTTTTTT	CASSLYWGGENTGELFF
TRBV5-1	TRBD2	-	TRBJ2-7	TGCGCCAGCAGCCAAGACGCTAGCGGGGGGGAATACGAGCAGTACTTC	CASSQDASGGEYEQYF
TRBV7-2	TRBD1	-	TRBJ2-3	TGTGCCAGCAGCTTGGTGGGGGGACAGGCTTCAGATACGCAGTATTTT	CASSLVGGQASDTQYF
TRBV25-1	TRBD1	-	TRBJ1-1	TGTGCCAGCAGTCCTCCTTGGGGGGACAGGGATACTGAAGCTTTCTTT	CASSPPWGDRDTEAFF
TRBV7-9	-	-	TRBJ2-3	TGTGCCAGCAGCCCCGGTCGGGTAGCTGGGACAGATACGCAGTATTTT	CASSPGRVAGTDTQYF
TRBV21-1	-	once	TRBJ2-7	TGTGCCAGCACCCTACTAGTCTTTCACTACGAGCAGTACTTC	CASTLLVFHYEQYF
TRBV6-2/TRBV6-3	TRBD1	-	TRBJ1-1	TGTGCCAGCAGTTACCTGACAGGGCTCATGAACACTGAAGCTTTCTTT	CASSYLTGLMNTEAFF
TRBV5-5	TRBD2	-	TRBJ2-3	TGTGCCAGCAGCTTGACTAGCGGGGGGACCCAACGTAGCACAGATACGCAGTATTTT	CASSLTSGGTQRSTDTQYF
TRBV27	TRBD1	-	TRBJ1-2	TGTGCCAGCAGTCCAAATCAGGGGGCTGGATTTGGCTACACCTTC	CASSPNQGAGFGYTF